These 9 T cell receptor beta chains were sequenced from one sample in a study of cytomegalovirus exposure and HLA in healthy donors. A multiplex PCR was run with 60 Vbeta primers and 13 Jbeta primers. Produced via immunoSEQ multiplex PCR; TCRdb's table is partial and in-frame only. The sample shows 150,000 to 180,000 clones, roughly 74% of them seen only once. Sequencing was performed on PBMCs. The receptors here all came from a man aged 18 to 30 in good health and CMV-seronegative.

In its sample, this clone was seen once. As DNA, the CDR3 is TGTGCCAGCATTCAAACAGGGAATCAGAATTCACCCCTCCACTTT. It is translated as CASIQTGNQNSPLHF. V gene TRBV6-6 combines with J gene TRBJ1-6, with TRBD1 as a possible D gene (6 bases). Trimming took off 7 bases at V and 7 bases at J, with 17 bases between the two ends. Germline CDR1 is MNHNY and CDR2 is SVGAGI (reference sequence). There are 15 residues in the CDR3.

The chain joins TRBV10-3 to TRBJ2-3, with a weak D call TRBD2 (6 bases). Trimming stripped 11 bases from V and 2 bases from J, with 17 bases between. This CDR3 region has 14 residues. CDR1 and CDR2 (germline): ENHRY, SYGVKD. CDR3 bases: TGTGCCGGCAGGAGGGGATTAGCCACAGATACGCAGTATTTT. It is translated as CAGRRGLATDTQYF.

The chain joins TRBV18 to TRBJ1-5, with D perhaps TRBD1 (6 bases). The CDR3 loop spans 15 amino acids. V was shortened by 4 bases and J by 5 bases, with 15 bases between the two germline ends. The V gene's germline CDR1 is KGHSH and CDR2 LQKENI. CDR3 residues: CASSLTSGQYQPQHF. CDR3 bases: TGTGCCAGCTCACTGACCTCAGGACAGTATCAGCCCCAGCATTTT.

This chain joins TRBV5-1 and TRBJ1-1; a possible D gene is TRBD1 (6 bases). The germline gives CDR1 SGHRS, CDR2 YFSETQ. The CDR3 runs to 11 residues. The V gene lost 4 bases and the J gene lost 9 bases, with 10 bases spanning the gap. CDR3 sequence (DNA): TGCGCCAGCAGCGCCCAGGGGAAAGCTTTCTTT. Amino acids: CASSAQGKAFF.

In its sample, this clone was seen once. V gene TRBV25-1 combines with J gene TRBJ1-2, with 8 bases identical to TRBD1. Trimming removed 8 bases from V and 5 bases from J; junction bases left unmatched: 7. Looked up from germline, CDR1 is MGHDK and CDR2 is SYGVNS. CDR3 length: 13 amino acids. For the CDR3, the DNA is TGTGCCAGCGCGGACAGGGCGGGATATGGCTACACCTTC. This translates into CASADRAGYGYTF.

Points on this clone: A junction end diverges from the germline sequence, so it may reflect a read error. The genes are TRBV2 and TRBJ1-5; D perhaps matches TRBD1 (5 bases). CDR1 and CDR2 (germline): SNHLY, FYNNEI. The CDR3 is 17 amino acids. The CDR3 DNA sequence: TGTGCCGGCAGTGAAGGGTTTCGGGGACTGAGCAATCAGCCCCAGCATTTT. Its translation: CAGSEGFRGLSNQPQHF.

This chain links TRBV5-1 with TRBJ2-3; D remains unclear. Germline CDR1 reads SGHRS; CDR2 reads YFSETQ. V was pared by 1 base and J by 1 base, with 10 bases between. The CDR3 runs to 15 residues. The CDR3 loop is CASSLNGVGTDTQYF. The CDR3 DNA reads TGCGCCAGCAGCTTGAACGGAGTTGGCACAGATACGCAGTATTTT.

This chain uses TRBV4-1 with TRBJ1-2; D is undetermined. Germline CDR1 and CDR2: MGHRA and YSYEKL. This CDR3 contains 12 residues. V gave up 1 base and J gave up 8 bases, with 8 bases separating them. The CDR3 nucleotides read TGCGCCAGCAGCCAAGGGCAAAAAGGCTACACCTTC. It is translated as CASSQGQKGYTF.

The DNA of the CDR3 is TGTGCCAGCAGCACTGGAATGGGGACAGGGGATGGCTACGAGCAGTACGTC. This encodes CASSTGMGTGDGYEQYV. This chain connects TRBV28 to TRBJ2-7; 10 bases match TRBD1. This CDR3 spans 17 amino acids. CDR1 and CDR2 from the germline V gene are MDHEN and SYDVKM. V was pared by 6 bases and J by 3 bases, with 14 bases of the junction left unmatched.